The 9 T cell receptor beta chains below were found in one sample sequenced in a study of blood T cells in healthy people across ages. The use of a sample-barcoded 5' primer and a J-beta primer mix characterized a second PCR of roughly 6 to 11 cycles. TCRdb called the 5' RACE reads again in MiXCR, with one record for every CDR3 protein. The repertoire holds fewer than 900,000 distinct CDR3 sequences, with 30% to 45% as singletons. The sequenced sample was blood. Every receptor here comes from a man aged 18 to 30 in good health.

A single count supports this clonotype. V gene TRBV4-2 combines with J gene TRBJ1-1; D is ambiguous. V was shortened by 2 bases and J by 3 bases, with 13 bases between the two germline ends. There are 15 residues in the CDR3. Germline CDR1 LGHNA, CDR2 YNFKEQ. The CDR3 protein is CASSQSRGWDTEAFF. The CDR3 DNA sequence: TGTGCCAGCAGCCAATCCCGGGGTTGGGACACTGAAGCTTTCTTT.

The chain has TRBV2 and TRBJ2-2, with D possibly matching TRBD2 (5 bases). This CDR3 comprises 15 residues. CDR1 and CDR2 from the germline V gene are SNHLY and FYNNEI. With 5 bases removed from V and 1 base from J, the gap between germline ends came to 11 bases. The CDR3 DNA reads TGTGCCAGCAGTACCGAACGGGGGAACACCGGGGAGCTGTTTTTT. Amino acids: CASSTERGNTGELFF.

For this clonotype: A much larger clone sits a single nucleotide away, making a read error possible. This chain's CDR3 is CSAATQGLGGHYGGCTF. The CDR3 region has the DNA TGCAGTGCTGCGACGCAGGGGCTAGGAGGTCATTATGGTGGCTGCACCTTC. This chain connects TRBV20-1 to TRBJ1-2, with a possible D match to TRBD1 (6 bases). CDR1 and CDR2 from the germline V gene are DFQATT and SNEGSKA (reference sequence). The length of the CDR3 is 17 residues.

The CDR3 protein is CASRQVGTGELFF. CDR3 coding DNA: TGCGCCAGCAGGCAGGTCGGCACCGGGGAGCTGTTTTTT. The chain is built from TRBV4-1 and TRBJ2-2; D is uncertain. The length of the CDR3 is 13 residues. Germline V gene lookup returns CDR1 MGHRA and CDR2 YSYEKL. Trimming removed 6 bases at V and 4 bases at J, with 9 bases between.

V is TRBV5-1 and J is TRBJ2-3; D is unresolved. CDR1 is SGHRS, CDR2 YFSETQ, per germline. There are 15 residues in the CDR3. Trimming took off 2 bases at V and 1 base at J, with 11 bases between the two ends. The CDR3: CASSFGSGGTDTQYF. The CDR3 DNA is TGCGCCAGCAGCTTCGGCAGTGGGGGCACAGATACGCAGTATTTT.

In regard to this clonotype: This may arise from a read error, as a much more abundant clone is one base away. The gene calls are TRBV10-3 and TRBJ2-1; D gene uncertain. Germline assignment: CDR1 ENHRY and CDR2 SYGVKD. V gave up 0 bases and J gave up 10 bases, with 16 bases separating them. This CDR3 contains 15 residues. For the CDR3, the DNA is TGTGCCATCAGTGAGTCGTGCGCAGAATCCTACGAGCAGTTCTTC. Amino acid sequence: CAISESCAESYEQFF.

This clonotype was picked up a small number of times. This chain connects TRBV10-3 to TRBJ2-1, with 12 positions matching TRBD2. The ends lost 4 bases at V and 4 bases at J; junction bases unmatched: 8. This CDR3 contains 17 residues. CDR1 and CDR2 (germline): ENHRY, SYGVKD. CDR3 amino acids: CAISGGLAGQNYNEQFF. CDR3 bases: TGTGCCATCAGTGGTGGACTAGCGGGACAAAATTACAATGAGCAGTTCTTC.

This rearrangement joins TRBV30 to TRBJ2-2; D ambiguous. V lost 5 bases and J 2 bases, leaving 9 bases between the germline ends. This CDR3 comprises 13 residues. CDR1 and CDR2 from the germline V gene are GTSNPN and SVGIG (reference sequence). CDR3 amino acids: CAWVSLNTGELFF. The CDR3 coding sequence is TGTGCCTGGGTGTCGCTCAACACCGGGGAGCTGTTTTTT. Filled out from reference TRBV30 and TRBJ2-2, the complete variable domain reads SQTIHQWPATLVQPVGSPLSLECTVEGTSNPNLYWYRQAAGRGLQLLFYSVGIGQISSEVPQNLSASRPQDRQFILSSKKLLLSDSGFYLCAWVSLNTGELFFGEGSRLTVL.

This chain links TRBV28 with TRBJ2-4; 8 bases line up with TRBD1. This CDR3 has 14 amino acids. Trimming took 4 bases from V and 5 from J; bases not matched to a gene: 4. Germline CDR1 is MDHEN and CDR2 is SYDVKM. CDR3 sequence (DNA): TGTGCCAGCAGTTGCGCAGGGGGCGAAAACATTCAGTACTTC. This translates into CASSCAGGENIQYF.